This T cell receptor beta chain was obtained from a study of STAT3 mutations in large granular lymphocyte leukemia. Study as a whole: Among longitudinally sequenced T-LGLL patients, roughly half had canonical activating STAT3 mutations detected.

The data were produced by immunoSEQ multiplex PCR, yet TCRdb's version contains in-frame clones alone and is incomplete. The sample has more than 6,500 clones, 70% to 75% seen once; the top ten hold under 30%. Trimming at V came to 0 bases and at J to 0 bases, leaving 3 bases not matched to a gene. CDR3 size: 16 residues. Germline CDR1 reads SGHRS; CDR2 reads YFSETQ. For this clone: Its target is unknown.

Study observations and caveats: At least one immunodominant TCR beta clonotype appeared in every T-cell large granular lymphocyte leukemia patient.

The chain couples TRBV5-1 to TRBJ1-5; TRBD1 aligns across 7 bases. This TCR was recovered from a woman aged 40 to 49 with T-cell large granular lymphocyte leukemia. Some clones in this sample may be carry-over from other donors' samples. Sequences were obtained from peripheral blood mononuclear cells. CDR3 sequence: CASSLGQGDSNQPQHF. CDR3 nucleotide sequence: TGCGCCAGCAGCTTGGGACAGGGTGATAGCAATCAGCCCCAGCATTTT.